This TCR beta chain was documented in a study of T-cell memory formation after mild COVID-19. Study summary: Clustering of TCRs was largely donor specific. Broader study findings: The pre-infection memory compartment contained some responding clones, suggesting cross-reactive memory joined. Clones that contracted from day 15 to 85 were balanced CD4/CD8, while later expanders leaned CD4+.

In this sample, this clonotype turned up many times. As yet, its antigen is unknown. TCRdb recomputed calls from the 5' RACE reads with MiXCR, one row per CDR3 protein. Here the sample spans a few hundred thousand distinct CDR3 sequences, approximately 15% being singletons. Germline CDR1 is MNHEY and CDR2 is SMNVEV (reference sequence). The CDR3 is 14 residues long. Unmatched junction bases numbered 2, after V lost 6 bases and J lost 7 bases. The chain recombines TRBV27 with TRBJ2-1; 14 positions match TRBD2. Sequencing input: PBMCs or a T cell subset sorted from them (not recorded which). This TCR was recovered from a man aged 18 to 35 who had mild COVID-19 (a few samples of this study predate the infection). Cell type and time point are not known. CDR3 coding DNA: TGTGCCAGCAGCCGGACTAGCGGGGGGAATGAGCAGTTCTTC. Encoded protein: CASSRTSGGNEQFF.